This record concerns one T cell receptor (beta chain) sequence. Its antigen target is currently unknown. Per-nucleotide qualities are absent, and no much larger clonotype sits a single base away. These data come from a study of regulatory T cells in long-lasting Graves disease (TCRdb year 2021). Looking at the study overall: Patients with newly diagnosed Graves' disease had been on antithyroid drugs for under 3 months. Patients with persistent Graves' disease were compared with patients with newly diagnosed Graves' disease using TCR sequencing and RNA sequencing of peripheral blood. The study was registered as a clinical trial and conducted in China. A total of about 35 samples underwent TCR sequencing, from about 13 patients with persistent Graves' disease and around 20 patients with newly diagnosed Graves' disease. What the study reported, not specific to this receptor: Sequencing and analysis were restricted to the TCR beta chain. Only peripheral blood was studied, because thyroid tissue, the primary lesion, was inaccessible. The authors acknowledged the small sample size as a limitation that may reduce accuracy. TRBV28, TRBJ1-2 and TRBJ2-5 were preferentially used in persistent disease, while TRBV20-1 and TRBJ2-1 were favored in newly diagnosed disease. Lower TCR Shannon entropy and fewer highly expanded clones were observed in persistent Graves' disease patients than in newly diagnosed patients, which suggested clonal expansion. Persistent patients shared more public clonotypes among themselves (2,741) than newly diagnosed patients did (about 970).

What this sample's time point label stands for: newly diagnosed GD, antithyroid drugs for less than 3 months. RNA was extracted from PBMCs in TRIzol for both TCR sequencing and RNA sequencing. The diagnosis of Graves' disease followed American Thyroid Association guidelines. Recruitment of patients was carried out at an endocrinology department in Xi'an, China. From each patient, 7.5 to 10 milliliters of peripheral blood was collected into an EDTA anticoagulant tube. Ficoll Paque Plus density gradient separation was used to isolate PBMCs, and no additional T cell sorting was done. An Agilent 2100 Bioanalyzer and agarose gel were used to check RNA quality, while a NanoDrop 2000 measured RNA concentration. The library was generated by multiplex PCR. TCRdb lists the instrument as Illumina HiSeq 4000. TCR beta libraries were built with iRepertoire HTBI primers and Arm-PCR amplification of CDR3 regions. Before sequencing, the PCR products went through gel purification. On the study's bioinformatics: Gene usage analysis of CDR3 amino acid clonotypes relied on the 60 or so TRBV and around 13 TRBJ segments identified across samples. COPE and FqMerger were used to merge filtered high-quality paired reads into contigs. BLAST was used to align contigs to IMGT TRBV, TRBD and TRBJ reference genes, and CDR3 was defined according to IMGT. Any clonotype with a frequency above 0.1% was classified as a highly expanded clone. Shannon entropy was used to measure repertoire diversity, and the Gini coefficient was used to measure V-J evenness. Clonotypes shared by more than one individual were considered public. TCRdb handled the public reads itself, with Q25 trimming in fastp and clone calling in MiXCR, and kept productive beta chains. Entries that share a CDR3 protein sequence are merged under the most common genes and DNA. TCRdb's processing, not the study's, gives the V and J calls here. For this sample there are roughly 500,000 distinct CDR3 sequences; around 13% appear just once. The top ten hold approximately 17% of the sample.

CDR1 and CDR2 are drawn from the germline V gene: SGDLS, YYNGEE. The CDR3 starts with the cysteine, ends with the phenylalanine, and has 14 residues. The kept DNA is CDR3 alone, 42 bases in frame from the first base. The junction carries 10 bases between V and J, which are trimmed by 3 bases and 3 bases respectively. The data also belong to a second study, concerning T cells in Graves' hyperthyroidism and ophthalmopathy. The second study, in turn, reports: A patient counted as having stable Graves' hyperthyroidism if no progression to ophthalmopathy occurred over 18 months of follow-up. Hyperthyroidism patients were newly diagnosed, with disease duration under 2 months, and aged 18 to 65 years. Any patient with an uncontrolled infection, another autoimmune disease, pregnancy or lactation was excluded. Diagnoses were established on the basis of clinical symptoms, serum thyroxine and TRAb, thyroid ultrasound, and orbital computed tomography. The first round of RT-PCR for the TCR CDR3 was performed with the HTBI primer set and the Qiagen OneStep RT-PCR kit. Most expanded thyroid clonotypes (frequency above 0.001) were also found in blood, which suggests that blood repertoires may mirror thyroid immune responses. A model built on a 13 V-J signature distinguished ophthalmopathy from stable hyperthyroidism, reaching 85% to 90% sensitivity and 81.08% specificity in cross-validation and 80%/75% in testing. In validation, the model predicted progression to ophthalmopathy a median of approximately 6.6 months before onset, with roughly 68% sensitivity and almost 75% specificity. To identify distinguishing TCR V-J signatures, a discovery cohort of 90 to 100 patients was used, comprising some 45 with Graves' ophthalmopathy and 55 to 65 with stable Graves' hyperthyroidism. Prospective prediction of ophthalmopathy was tested in an independent validation cohort consisting of 18 hyperthyroidism patients and some 17 patients who later progressed to ophthalmopathy. The 95 to 100 discovery patients were randomly divided into training and test sets at a 7:3 ratio. In addition, the study compared T-cell repertoires in thyroid tissue and in blood from five or six Graves' hyperthyroidism patients. Once sampling was done, hyperthyroidism patients were given methimazole at a starting dose of 30 mg daily, whereas ophthalmopathy patients were given high-dose intravenous methylprednisolone. The libraries were constructed in a second round of multiplex PCR and then size-selected and purified. Libraries were sequenced paired-end with 100 bp reads on an Illumina HiSeq2000. Raw data were processed with SOAPnuke, discarding reads with adapters, uncalled bases, mean Phred below 15, or no exact constant-primer or identifier match. COPE v1.2.5 was used to merge high-quality paired reads, and clonotypes were defined as unique nucleotide sequences. MiTCR v1.1 was used to align the clonotypes against IMGT TRBV, TRBD and TRBJ reference segments. Analysis was restricted to V-J combinations with a frequency above 0.0001, which covered roughly 99% of repertoires. A TCS score was defined as the ratio between F50 (clonal expansion) and ExV (chaos), using BLOSUM62-based TCRdist between CDR3 peptides within each V-J. Welch's t-statistics and random forest reduced around 550 V-J features to 13, which were used in a naive Bayes classifier (R e1071). No statistical method was used to set the sample size in advance, and investigators knew the group allocation. The paper describes TCR Vbeta CDR3 sequencing of 140 or so peripheral blood samples, made up of 43 ophthalmopathy patients, over 70 hyperthyroidism patients and 17 progressor patients.

This material consisted of peripheral blood mononuclear cells (PBMCs), taken at new diagnosis, from a patient treated with antithyroid drugs. The source is a woman in her forties or fifties with Graves disease. Donor details come from another sample of the same person, matched by shared clones. This sequence uses TRBV9 and TRBJ2-1, and possibly TRBD2, on 6 matching bases. The DNA reads as follows: TGTGCCAGCAGCGGTAGCGGAGACTACAATGAGCAGTTCTTC. Its product reads: CASSGSGDYNEQFF.